A single sample gave rise to the 22 T cell receptor beta chains below, sequenced in a study of shared clonotypes between healthy human individuals (dated by TCRdb to about 2020). The library was prepared using the immunoSEQ multiplex PCR assay. Entries here come from immuneACCESS through TCRdb and include only in-frame sequences with V and J called. Some clones fail to appear in such tables; in the studies checked, an unresolved V gene covers under half of the shortfall, and the cause of the remainder is unknown. The sample data list some 1,100,000 clones, and around 78% of these were observed just once. 0.52% of the sample belongs to the ten largest clones. Specimen: memory CD4+ T cells from PBMCs. Read against the paper, the sample's cell subset or site label means: CD45RA-negative fraction. These receptors all stem from a man between 18 and 29 years old in good health. Some clones in this sample may be carry-over from other donors' samples.

The chain links TRBV4-3 to TRBJ2-2; no reliable D call. This CDR3 comprises 17 residues. The ends were cut back, 0 bases at V and 7 bases at J, with 18 bases in the middle. CDR1 and CDR2 from the germline V gene are LGHNA and YSLEER. CDR3 region: CASSQDLARSGFGELFF. As DNA, the CDR3 is TGCGCCAGCAGCCAAGATTTGGCTCGCTCAGGCTTCGGGGAGCTGTTTTTT.

The chain has TRBV2 and TRBJ1-5, with a possible D match to TRBD1 (5 bases). Germline V lookup: CDR1 SNHLY, CDR2 FYNNEI. Deletions cut 2 bases from V and 2 bases from J, with 10 bases between. The CDR3 runs to 15 residues. The CDR3, as DNA: TGTGCCAGCAGTGAAATTCGGGGGGGCAATCAGCCCCAGCATTTT. It is translated as CASSEIRGGNQPQHF.

The J gene is TRBJ2-1, the V gene TRBV18; 9 bases align to TRBD2. The CDR3 contains 15 residues. The J segment lost 8 bases and the V segment lost 3 bases, leaving 8 bases of the junction unmatched. Per germline, CDR1 KGHSH and CDR2 LQKENI. The CDR3 bases are TGTGCCAGCTCACCGACGGTAGCGGGAGCCTATGAGCAGTTCTTC. Translated: CASSPTVAGAYEQFF.

The rearrangement joins TRBV5-6 to TRBJ1-4; 9 nucleotides agree with TRBD1. This CDR3 region has 14 residues. V gave up 2 bases and J gave up 7 bases; unmatched junction bases: 3. Germline V gene data show CDR1 as SGHDT and CDR2 as YYEEEE. The CDR3 loop is CASSFRTGAEKLFF. The CDR3 DNA reads as TGTGCCAGCAGCTTCCGGACAGGGGCTGAAAAACTGTTTTTT.

The V and J genes are TRBV21-1 and TRBJ2-7; TRBD2 is the table's D call and was not checked against the DNA. TRBV21-1 is an annotated pseudogene. This CDR3 spans 16 amino acids. The CDR3, as DNA: TGTGCCAGCAGCAGGGGACTAGCGCCAGACTCCTACGAGCAGTACTTC. Translated, it gives CASSRGLAPDSYEQYF.

The chain has TRBV6-6 and TRBJ2-1; 8 nucleotides match TRBD2. Germline V gives CDR1 MNHNY, CDR2 SVGAGI (reference sequence). The CDR3 length is 15 residues. J lost 4 bases, V lost 7 bases, and 9 bases had no gene match. For the CDR3, the DNA is TGTGCCAGCATATTCGGGGGGGCACTATACAATGAGCAGTTCTTC. Its translation is CASIFGGALYNEQFF.

This clone was seen just once. A far larger clone is one base from this, pointing to a likely read error. Other DNA sequences in this specimen translate into the identical CDR3. The chain is built from TRBV11-2 and TRBJ2-7; D not resolved. There are 13 residues in the CDR3. Germline loops: CDR1 SGHAT, CDR2 FQNNGV. The germline V and J ends were trimmed by 0 bases and 0 bases, with 3 bases remaining between them. The CDR3 region has the DNA TGTGCCAGCAGCTTAGACGGCTCCTACGAGCAGTACTTC. This encodes CASSLDGSYEQYF.

This clone was counted between two and nine times. The V gene is TRBV7-6, the J gene TRBJ2-5, with 11 positions matching TRBD2. Germline-derived CDR1 and CDR2 are SGHVS and FNYEAQ. This CDR3 has 14 amino acids. J was trimmed by 4 bases and V by 5 bases; bases with no gene match: 3. This chain's CDR3 is CASSQGTSGETQYF. The CDR3 DNA reads TGTGCCAGCAGCCAGGGGACTAGCGGAGAGACCCAGTACTTC.

The V gene is TRBV5-1, the J gene TRBJ2-7, with TRBD2 matching 8 bases. Germline V gene sequence: CDR1 SGHRS, CDR2 YFSETQ. Trimming removed 2 bases from V and 6 bases from J; junction bases left unmatched: 7. This CDR3 has 14 amino acids. The CDR3, as DNA: TGCGCCAGCAGCTTAGCGGGAGATTGGGGCGAGCAGTACTTC. Translation: CASSLAGDWGEQYF.

V usage is TRBV2 and J usage is TRBJ1-5; 7 positions match TRBD1. Germline V gene sequence: CDR1 SNHLY, CDR2 FYNNEI. With V trimmed by 7 bases and J by 1 base, 7 bases remained unmatched. The CDR3 runs 15 residues. The DNA for the CDR3 is TGTGCCAGCATACCTGACAGGGTGAGCAATCAGCCCCAGCATTTT. This encodes CASIPDRVSNQPQHF. Full variable domain (outside the CDR3, taken from reference TRBV2 and TRBJ1-5): EPEVTQTPSHQVTQMGQEVILRCVPISNHLYFYWYRQILGQKVEFLVSFYNNEISEKSEIFDDQFSVERPDGSNFTLKIRSTKLEDSAMYFCASIPDRVSNQPQHFGDGTRLSIL.

This chain uses TRBV15 with TRBJ1-1, with D perhaps matching TRBD1 (5 bases). The CDR3 covers 14 residues. Trimming stripped 5 bases from V and 4 bases from J, with 14 bases between. Germline V gene data show CDR1 as LNHNV and CDR2 as YYDKDF (reference sequence). DNA for the CDR3: TGTGCCACCAGCTTCCGTGTCGGGGGCACTGAAGCTTTCTTT. Encoded protein: CATSFRVGGTEAFF.

This rearrangement joins TRBV27 to TRBJ1-5, with D possibly matching TRBD1 (6 bases). Germline V gene lookup returns CDR1 MNHEY and CDR2 SMNVEV (reference sequence). The V gene lost 8 bases and the J gene lost 8 bases, with 19 bases spanning the gap. The CDR3 has 14 residues. CDR3 bases: TGTGCCAGCCGAATCTTCGGACAGCTAAAGCCCCAGCATTTT. It codes for CASRIFGQLKPQHF.

A word on this clone: Compared with germline, one end of the junction differs, possibly owing to a read error. This chain connects TRBV2 to TRBJ2-5; D is unclear. The CDR3 sequence is 14 residues long. From germline, CDR1 is SNHLY and CDR2 FYNNEI. The CDR3: CASKERPRAETRYF. The CDR3 DNA sequence: TGTGCCAGCAAGGAGCGCCCCCGCGCTGAGACCCGGTACTTC.

The V gene is TRBV21-1, the J gene TRBJ2-1; TRBD2, as called in the table, went unchecked against the DNA. TRBV21-1 constitutes a pseudogene. The CDR3 totals 15 residues. The CDR3 DNA sequence: TGTGCCAGCAGCAAAGTGGGAGCCGGGTGCAATGAGCAGTTCTTC. Its translation is CASSKVGAGCNEQFF.

The chain uses TRBV19 and TRBJ2-2, with D hard to call. The germline V gene has CDR1 LNHDA and CDR2 SQIVND (reference sequence). This CDR3 has 14 amino acids. V was cut by 1 base and J by 3 bases, with 6 bases left in between. Here the CDR3 reads CASSIGPYTGELFF. In DNA, the CDR3 is TGTGCCAGTAGTATAGGTCCGTACACCGGGGAGCTGTTTTTT.

The rearrangement links TRBV10-3 to TRBJ2-7, with a possible D match to TRBD2 (6 bases). Trimming removed 4 bases at V and 0 bases at J, with 10 bases between. The CDR3 covers 14 residues. The germline CDR1 and CDR2 sequences are ENHRY and SYGVKD. The CDR3 spells CAISAGTYSYEQYF. The CDR3, as DNA: TGTGCCATCAGTGCCGGGACTTACTCCTACGAGCAGTACTTC.

In its sample, this clone was seen many times. This sample also contains other DNA sequences that code for the same CDR3. This sequence joins TRBV29-1 and TRBJ1-1, with 7 positions matching TRBD1. The V gene's germline CDR1 is SQVTM and CDR2 ANQGSEA. CDR3 length equals 15 residues. The V and J ends lost 6 bases and 0 bases, in that order; junction bases with no gene match: 10. Written as DNA, the CDR3 is TGCAGCGTAAGACAGGGCTGGGGCATGAACACTGAAGCTTTCTTT. Translating it yields CSVRQGWGMNTEAFF.

This clone was observed once. This chain connects TRBV27 to TRBJ2-5, with TRBD1 matching over 7 bases. V shed 6 bases, J shed 1 base, and the junction held 5 bases outside the gene matches. This CDR3 contains 14 residues. Germline lookup yields CDR1 MNHEY and CDR2 SMNVEV (reference sequence). CDR3 sequence (DNA): TGTGCCAGCAGCCGTGACAGGGCCCAAGAGACCCAGTACTTC. Its translation is CASSRDRAQETQYF.

The rearrangement uses TRBV2 and TRBJ2-7, with TRBD2 identical over 12 bases. This CDR3 is built from 14 residues. The germline CDR1 and CDR2 sequences are SNHLY and FYNNEI. The J segment lost 2 bases and the V segment lost 10 bases, leaving 6 bases of the junction unmatched. CDR3 region: CATVTSGSAYEQYF. CDR3 nucleotide sequence: TGTGCCACCGTGACTAGCGGGAGTGCCTACGAGCAGTACTTC.

This clone showed up just a few times. The chain uses TRBV9 and TRBJ2-3; D not resolved. The V end lost 0 bases, the J end lost 2 bases, and 4 bases lay between the germline ends. The CDR3 is 13 amino acids. Per germline, CDR1 SGDLS and CDR2 YYNGEE. The chain's CDR3 is CASSVGDTDTQYF. The CDR3 bases are TGTGCCAGCAGCGTAGGGGACACAGATACGCAGTATTTT.

This clone appeared once. A read error may account for a junction end that differs from germline. The V call is TRBV28, the J call TRBJ2-1, with a possible D match to TRBD1 (6 bases). The CDR3 length is 14 residues. Germline-derived CDR1 and CDR2 are MDHEN and SYDVKM. The CDR3 reads CASEGERSYSEQFF. The DNA for the CDR3 is TGTGCCAGCGAGGGGGAGCGGTCTTACAGTGAGCAGTTCTTC.

The chain joins TRBV5-1 to TRBJ2-7; D not certain. V was pared by 2 bases and J by 1 base, with 7 bases between. Germline CDR1 reads SGHRS; CDR2 reads YFSETQ. CDR3 length: 13 residues. CDR3 nucleotides: TGCGCCAGCAGCTTTGGCGCTTCCTACGAGCAGTACTTC. Its translation: CASSFGASYEQYF.